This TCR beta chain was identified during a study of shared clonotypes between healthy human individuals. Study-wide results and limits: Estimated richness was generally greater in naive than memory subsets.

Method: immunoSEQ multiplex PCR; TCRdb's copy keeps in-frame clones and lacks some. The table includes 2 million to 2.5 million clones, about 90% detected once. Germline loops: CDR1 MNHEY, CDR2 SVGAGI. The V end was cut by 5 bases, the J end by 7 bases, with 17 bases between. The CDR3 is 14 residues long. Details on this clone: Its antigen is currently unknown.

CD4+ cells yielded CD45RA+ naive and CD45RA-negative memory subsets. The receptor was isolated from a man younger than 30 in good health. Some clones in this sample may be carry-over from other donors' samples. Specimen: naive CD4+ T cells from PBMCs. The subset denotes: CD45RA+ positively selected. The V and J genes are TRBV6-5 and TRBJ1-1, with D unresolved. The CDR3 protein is CASSTREEMNEAFF. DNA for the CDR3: TGTGCCAGCAGTACTAGGGAAGAAATGAATGAAGCTTTCTTT.